The source of this TCR beta chain is a study of radiation and T cells in renal cell carcinoma. General study findings and limits: In blood, top tumor clones expanded by 2 weeks, shrinking by 4.

As for time point: blood 2 weeks post-SBRT. Treatment of the sample: 15 Gy SBRT to primary tumor, nephrectomy 4 weeks later. Remarks on this clone: Its antigen remains unknown.

The assay was immunoSEQ multiplex PCR, and TCRdb's table has in-frame clones only and misses some. Of about 130,000 clones listed, 70% to 90% are singletons. The origin of this receptor is a woman in her sixties with renal cell carcinoma. The sequenced sample was blood, obtained from a patient whose treatment included radiotherapy and nephrectomy.

CDR3 nucleotides: TGTGCCAGCAGCTTACCCCGACCGAACACTGAAGCTTTCTTT. Residues: CASSLPRPNTEAFF. This sequence joins TRBV11-1 and TRBJ1-1; no firm D call. This CDR3 spans 14 amino acids. Germline CDR1 reads SGHAT; CDR2 reads FQDESV (reference sequence). V was clipped by 2 bases and J by 1 base, with 8 bases between them.